The present entry profiles one TCR beta chain with its context. Its antigen is unknown. With no exception, relapse followed autologous stem cell transplantation in all patients, and brentuximab vedotin exposure varied. This record belongs to a study of PD-1 blockade in classical Hodgkin lymphoma. Overall study context: Nivolumab dosing for patients was 3 mg/kg, administered intravenously every 2 weeks. Study results and caveats: Diversity in CD4+ TCRs, unlike that measured in CD8+ TCRs, had risen significantly by C4D1. Newly diagnosed patients had diversity similar to the baseline diversity of complete responders.

The table came from immunoSEQ multiplex PCR; TCRdb's copy has only in-frame clones and leaves some out. The data show about 86,000 clones, around 90% seen once. Germline assignment: CDR1 SQVTM and CDR2 ANQGSEA. Losses at the gene ends were 6 bases for V and 2 bases for J; bases not matched to a gene: 8. The CDR3 has 15 amino acids. The receptor was derived from a human donor with classical Hodgkin lymphoma. The specimen was peripheral blood mononuclear cells (PBMCs), collected at baseline. The chain carries TRBV29-1 and TRBJ2-2; TRBD2 aligns across 8 bases. The CDR3 region is CSVSPAGVNTGELFF. The CDR3 DNA is TGCAGCGTATCCCCAGCGGGAGTCAACACCGGGGAGCTGTTTTTT.